The 15 T cell receptor beta chains given below trace back to one sample, sequenced in a study of blood T cell repertoires in COVID-19. Produced via immunoSEQ multiplex PCR; TCRdb's table is partial and in-frame only. The sample holds over 60,000 clones, roughly 90% seen once. The specimen sequenced was peripheral blood. The receptors here all came from a man between 65 and 85 years old with active or convalescent COVID-19.

This clone has a handful of counts. The chain recombines TRBV5-4 with TRBJ1-2; 9 bases fit TRBD1. Germline CDR1 is SGHNT and CDR2 is YYREEE (reference sequence). V lost 3 bases, J lost 8 bases, and 11 bases stayed unmatched. CDR3 length equals 15 residues. The CDR3 DNA sequence: TGTGCCAGCAGCTCTCCGGGACAGGGATTTTTCGGCTACACCTTC. Encoded protein: CASSSPGQGFFGYTF.

The V gene is TRBV7-3, the J gene TRBJ2-3; 13 bases are a match to TRBD2. Trimming cost V 3 bases and J 9 bases; bases outside gene matches: 6. The germline V gene encodes CDR1 SGHTA and CDR2 FQGTGA. The length of the CDR3 is 15 residues. DNA of the CDR3: TGTGCCAGCAGCTTCAACGGACTAGCGGGAGAGACGCAGTATTTT. It translates to CASSFNGLAGETQYF.

The chain is built from TRBV11-2 and TRBJ2-1, with D possibly TRBD2 on 6 matching bases. V lost 2 bases and J lost 0, with 11 bases in between. Germline V gene sequence: CDR1 SGHAT, CDR2 FQNNGV. CDR3 length: 16 residues. CDR3 coding DNA: TGTGCCAGCAGCTTAAATTTCGGGAGCTCCTACAATGAGCAGTTCTTC. Protein product: CASSLNFGSSYNEQFF. Based on the CDR3 plus reference TRBV11-2 and TRBJ2-1, the full variable domain is EAGVAQSPRYKIIEKRQSVAFWCNPISGHATLYWYQQILGQGPKLLIQFQNNGVVDDSQLPKDRFSAERLKGVDSTLKIQPAKLEDSAVYLCASSLNFGSSYNEQFFGPGTRLTVL.

This chain connects TRBV6-6 to TRBJ2-7; perhaps TRBD2 as D (5 bases). The length of the CDR3 is 15 residues. CDR1 and CDR2 (germline): MNHNY, SVGAGI (reference sequence). The V end lost 6 bases, the J end lost 0 bases, and 15 bases lay between the germline ends. CDR3 sequence: CASRPGMRASYEQYF. The CDR3 region has the DNA TGTGCCAGCAGACCCGGGATGAGGGCCTCCTACGAGCAGTACTTC.

The J gene is TRBJ1-1, the V gene TRBV6-2 or TRBV6-3; D not resolved. The CDR3 extends over 15 amino acids. Germline assignment: CDR1 MNHEY and CDR2 SVGEGT. V lost 6 bases to trimming and J lost 1 base, with 15 bases between them. The CDR3 DNA reads TGTGCCAGCAGCCACCTACCAGGCAGGAACACTGAAGCTTTCTTT. Its protein is CASSHLPGRNTEAFF.

In its sample, this clone was seen once. The chain uses TRBV14 and TRBJ1-1, with 7 bases aligning to TRBD1. The germline V gene encodes CDR1 SGHDN and CDR2 FVKESK. V shed 1 base and J 0 bases; nucleotides not matched to a gene: 5. This CDR3 region has 16 residues. CDR3 nucleotides: TGTGCCAGCAGCCAAGTTGGGACAGTCTTGAACACTGAAGCTTTCTTT. It encodes CASSQVGTVLNTEAFF.

V usage is TRBV6-5 and J usage is TRBJ1-1, with 12 bases that match TRBD1. The germline CDR1 and CDR2 sequences are MNHEY and SVGAGI. After removal of 2 bases from V and 4 bases from J, the junction contained 5 bases not matched to a gene. The CDR3 length is 16 residues. CDR3 in DNA: TGTGCCAGCAGTTACGGAGGGACAGGGGGCATCACTGAAGCTTTCTTT. Translation: CASSYGGTGGITEAFF.

This clone came up once. This chain connects TRBV30 to TRBJ1-4; 9 bases agree with TRBD1. Germline V gene lookup returns CDR1 GTSNPN and CDR2 SVGIG (reference sequence). The trim removed 2 bases at V and 5 bases at J, leaving 3 bases unmatched. CDR3 size: 14 residues. Here the CDR3 DNA reads TGTGCCTGGAGTCTGACAGGGGGGAATGAAAAACTGTTTTTT. It codes for CAWSLTGGNEKLFF.

The V gene is TRBV11-2, the J gene TRBJ2-1; 7 nucleotides agree with TRBD2. CDR3 length: 18 amino acids. CDR1 and CDR2 (germline): SGHAT, FQNNGV. V was clipped by 1 base and J by 2 bases; unmatched bases: 11. CDR3 loop: CASSLVGGIRPAYNEQFF. The CDR3 DNA reads as TGTGCCAGCAGCTTAGTCGGGGGGATTAGGCCGGCCTACAATGAGCAGTTCTTC.

The V gene is TRBV2, the J gene TRBJ2-5; D might be TRBD2 (5 bases). Germline CDR1 reads SNHLY; CDR2 reads FYNNEI. V lost 10 bases and J 4 bases, leaving 19 bases between the germline ends. The CDR3 loop spans 14 amino acids. The CDR3 sequence is CATLTGESRETQYF. As DNA, the CDR3 is TGTGCCACCCTAACCGGGGAGAGTAGAGAGACCCAGTACTTC.

The chain has TRBV6-5 and TRBJ2-1, with TRBD2 matching 10 bases. There are 15 residues in the CDR3. CDR1 MNHEY and CDR2 SVGAGI come from the germline V gene. V shed 2 bases and J 9 bases; nucleotides not matched to a gene: 7. The CDR3 spells CASSYSLAGAGEQFF. In DNA, the CDR3 is TGTGCCAGCAGTTACAGTCTAGCGGGAGCCGGTGAGCAGTTCTTC.

This chain joins TRBV11-3 and TRBJ2-5; 9 nucleotides align to TRBD2. V trimming: 0 bases; J trimming: 14 bases; junction bases outside the gene matches: 7. Germline-derived CDR1 and CDR2 are SGHNT and YENEEA. The CDR3 length is 13 residues. CDR3 amino acids: CASSLDRTSEVYF. The CDR3 bases are TGTGCCAGCAGCTTAGATCGGACTAGCGAGGTTTACTTC.

The chain couples TRBV4-2 to TRBJ1-4; 8 bases match TRBD1. With 0 bases clipped from V and 2 bases from J, the junction kept 5 bases outside the gene matches. The CDR3 has 17 residues. Germline V lookup: CDR1 LGHNA, CDR2 YNFKEQ. The CDR3 sequence: CASSQDPDRATNEKLFF. The CDR3 DNA reads TGTGCCAGCAGCCAAGATCCGGACAGGGCGACTAATGAAAAACTGTTTTTT.

This CDR3 is CASSLTSGSGVEQFF. The CDR3 nucleotides read TGCGCCAGCAGCTTGACTAGCGGGAGTGGTGTTGAGCAGTTCTTC. This chain uses TRBV5-1 with TRBJ2-1; the match to TRBD2 covers 11 bases. Trimming cost V 1 base and J 9 bases; bases outside gene matches: 6. The CDR3 is 15 amino acids. CDR1 and CDR2 (germline): SGHRS, YFSETQ.

The chain couples TRBV5-4 to TRBJ2-5; TRBD2 aligns across 7 bases. Unmatched junction bases numbered 8, after V lost 0 bases and J lost 3 bases. CDR3 size: 16 residues. Per germline, CDR1 SGHNT and CDR2 YYREEE (reference sequence). The CDR3 DNA follows: TGTGCCAGCAGCTTGGCCCAGCGGGGTAACAAAGAGACCCAGTACTTC. Encoded protein: CASSLAQRGNKETQYF.